The TCR beta chain described here comes from a study of shared clonotypes between healthy human individuals. About the study: Each donor's CD4 naive and CD4 memory cells filled three plates apiece, CD8 naive two, and CD8 memory one. General study points: Sequencing depth was a factor that was expected to affect clonotype sharing among donors.

A deep-level run was used for the assay. Sequencing was performed with immunoSEQ multiplex PCR; in TCRdb, only in-frame clones are kept and a portion is missing. The sample holds 2 million to 2.5 million clones, roughly 96% seen once. CDR3 length: 16 residues. The V end lost 1 base, the J end lost 5 bases, and 18 bases lay between the germline ends. Germline V gene sequence: CDR1 SGHTA, CDR2 FQGNSA. Turning to this clone: Its specificity is not known.

The chain uses TRBV7-2 and TRBJ2-7, with a possible D match to TRBD1 (5 bases). The sequenced sample consisted of naive CD4+ T cells sorted from blood. Subset noted: CD45RA+ positively selected. The TCR originated in a man younger than 30 in good health. The chain's CDR3 is CASSLGLSRVFNEQYF. The CDR3 nucleotides are TGTGCCAGCAGCTTAGGGTTATCCAGGGTTTTCAACGAGCAGTACTTC.